This TCR beta chain was found in a study of shared clonotypes between healthy human individuals. TCRdb keeps only in-frame clones here, not all; method: immunoSEQ multiplex PCR. The table includes about 2 million clones, about 95% detected once. Selected positively for CCR7 and CD45RO-negative, naive CD8 cells excluded terminally differentiated effector memory CD45RA+ cells. Sequencing used naive CD8+ T cells sorted from blood. This clonotype was obtained from a man aged 18 to 29 in good health.

The CDR3 loop is CASSLATGGTDTQYF. CDR3 sequence (DNA): TGTGCCAGCAGCTTAGCGACGGGGGGCACAGATACGCAGTATTTT. This chain connects TRBV7-2 to TRBJ2-3; possible D gene TRBD2, 6 bases. The germline V gene has CDR1 SGHTA and CDR2 FQGNSA. CDR3 length: 15 amino acids. The V and J ends lost 0 bases and 1 base respectively, with 8 bases between them.